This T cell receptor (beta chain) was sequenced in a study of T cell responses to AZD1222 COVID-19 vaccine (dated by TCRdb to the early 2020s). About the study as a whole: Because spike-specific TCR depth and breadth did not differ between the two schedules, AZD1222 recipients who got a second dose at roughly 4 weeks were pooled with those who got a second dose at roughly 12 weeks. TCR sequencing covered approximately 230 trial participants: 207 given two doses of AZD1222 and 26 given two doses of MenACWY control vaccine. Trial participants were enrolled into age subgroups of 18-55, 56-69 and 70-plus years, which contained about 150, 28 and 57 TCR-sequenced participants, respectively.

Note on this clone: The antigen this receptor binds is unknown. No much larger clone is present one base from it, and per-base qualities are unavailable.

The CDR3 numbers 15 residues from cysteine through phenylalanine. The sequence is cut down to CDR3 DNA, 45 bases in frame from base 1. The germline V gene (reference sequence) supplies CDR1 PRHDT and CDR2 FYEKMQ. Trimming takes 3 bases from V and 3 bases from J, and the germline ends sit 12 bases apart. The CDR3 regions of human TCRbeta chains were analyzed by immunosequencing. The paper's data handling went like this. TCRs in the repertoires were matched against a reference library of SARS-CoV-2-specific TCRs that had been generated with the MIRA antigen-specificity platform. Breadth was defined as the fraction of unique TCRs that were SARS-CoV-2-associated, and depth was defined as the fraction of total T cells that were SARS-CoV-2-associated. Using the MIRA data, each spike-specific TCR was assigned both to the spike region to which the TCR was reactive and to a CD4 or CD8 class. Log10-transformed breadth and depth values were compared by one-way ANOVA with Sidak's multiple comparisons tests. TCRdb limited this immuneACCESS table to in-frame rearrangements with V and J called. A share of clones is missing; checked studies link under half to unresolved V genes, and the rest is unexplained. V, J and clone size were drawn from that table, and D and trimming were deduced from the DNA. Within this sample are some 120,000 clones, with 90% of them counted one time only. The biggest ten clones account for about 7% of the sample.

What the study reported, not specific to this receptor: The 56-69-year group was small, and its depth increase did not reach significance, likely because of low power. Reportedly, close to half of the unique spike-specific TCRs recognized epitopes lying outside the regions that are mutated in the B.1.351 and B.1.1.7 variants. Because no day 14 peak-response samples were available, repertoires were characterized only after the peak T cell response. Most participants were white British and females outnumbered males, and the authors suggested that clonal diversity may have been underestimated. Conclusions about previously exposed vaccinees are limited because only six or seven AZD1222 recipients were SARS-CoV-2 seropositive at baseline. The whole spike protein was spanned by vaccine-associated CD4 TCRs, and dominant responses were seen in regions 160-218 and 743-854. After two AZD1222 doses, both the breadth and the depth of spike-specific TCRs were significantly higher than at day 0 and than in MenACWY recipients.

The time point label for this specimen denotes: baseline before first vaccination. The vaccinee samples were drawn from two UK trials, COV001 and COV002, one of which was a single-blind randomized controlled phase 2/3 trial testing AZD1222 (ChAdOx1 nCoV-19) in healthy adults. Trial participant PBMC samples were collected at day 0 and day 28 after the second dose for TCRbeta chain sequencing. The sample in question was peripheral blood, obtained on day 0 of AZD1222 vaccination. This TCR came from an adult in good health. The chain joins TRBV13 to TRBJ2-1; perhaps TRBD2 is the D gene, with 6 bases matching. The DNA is TGTGCCAGCAGCTTTTCCCAGGGAGGCTACAATGAGCAGTTCTTC. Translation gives CASSFSQGGYNEQFF.